Listed here are 20 T cell receptor beta chains from one sample, sequenced in a study of cytomegalovirus exposure and HLA in healthy donors. The PCR used 60 Vbeta and 13 Jbeta primers. TCRdb keeps only in-frame clones here, not all; method: immunoSEQ multiplex PCR. The sample includes 100,000 or so clones, 60% to 85% seen only once; the top ten take around 5.3%. Sequencing was performed on PBMCs. Receptors originate from a man between 25 and 39 years old in good health and CMV-seropositive.

This chain uses TRBV10-3 with TRBJ2-3; 9 nucleotides match TRBD2. This CDR3 region has 15 residues. The V gene end was trimmed by 3 bases and the J gene end by 0 bases; junction bases not matched to a gene: 1. The V gene's germline CDR1 is ENHRY and CDR2 SYGVKD. The CDR3 is CAISDLAGSTDTQYF. The CDR3 nucleotides read TGTGCCATCAGTGACCTAGCGGGGAGCACAGATACGCAGTATTTT.

The genes are TRBV5-1 and TRBJ1-1, with D maybe TRBD1 (6 bases). CDR1 and CDR2 from the germline V gene are SGHRS and YFSETQ. The CDR3 loop spans 13 amino acids. V lost 2 bases and J lost 3, with 8 bases in between. The CDR3 DNA follows: TGCGCCAGCAGCTTTCAGGGGCACACTGAAGCTTTCTTT. Protein product: CASSFQGHTEAFF.

The gene calls are TRBV6-1 and TRBJ1-2; D might be TRBD1 (5 bases). V dropped 6 bases and J dropped 5 bases, with 16 bases sitting between them. The CDR3 covers 14 residues. The germline gives CDR1 MNHNS, CDR2 SASEGT. The CDR3 reads CASSPGGGDYGYTF. In DNA form, the CDR3 reads TGTGCCAGCAGCCCAGGCGGGGGGGATTATGGCTACACCTTC.

The chain joins TRBV4-3 to TRBJ2-2; 8 bases are shared with TRBD2. In germline, CDR1 is LGHNA, CDR2 YSLEER. This CDR3 region has 15 residues. Trimming removed 1 base from V and 5 bases from J; junction bases left unmatched: 3. The CDR3 loop reads CASSQAERETGELFF. The DNA for the CDR3 is TGCGCCAGCAGCCAAGCGGAGCGGGAGACCGGGGAGCTGTTTTTT.

This chain links TRBV7-9 with TRBJ1-3; 8 bases map to TRBD1. V was pared by 5 bases and J by 0 bases, with 9 bases of the junction left unmatched. The germline gives CDR1 SEHNR, CDR2 FQNEAQ (reference sequence). CDR3 length: 17 residues. CDR3 region: CASSVYPGTGSGNTIYF. In DNA form, the CDR3 reads TGTGCCAGCAGCGTCTATCCCGGGACAGGCTCTGGAAACACCATATATTTT.

The chain is built from TRBV2 and TRBJ1-2; a weak D match, TRBD1 (5 bases). V dropped 4 bases and J dropped 5 bases, with 14 bases sitting between them. The CDR3 is 14 residues long. The germline V gene has CDR1 SNHLY and CDR2 FYNNEI. CDR3 DNA sequence: TGTGCCAGCAGTGCTGGGACTTACTTTTATGGCTACACCTTC. Translated: CASSAGTYFYGYTF.

The V and J genes are TRBV7-6 and TRBJ2-5, with 10 bases fitting TRBD2. CDR1 and CDR2 (germline): SGHVS, FNYEAQ. V trimming: 5 bases; J trimming: 4 bases; junction bases outside the gene matches: 4. The CDR3 spans 14 residues. For the CDR3, the DNA is TGTGCCAGCAGCCTCGGACTAGCGGTAGAGACCCAGTACTTC. Translated, it gives CASSLGLAVETQYF.

This chain uses TRBV19 with TRBJ1-2, with TRBD1 matching 10 bases. Germline values: CDR1 LNHDA, CDR2 SQIVND (reference sequence). Trimming at V came to 4 bases and at J to 0 bases, leaving 2 bases not matched to a gene. The CDR3 is 15 residues long. CDR3 sequence: CASSKGTGANYGYTF. The CDR3 coding sequence is TGTGCCAGTAGTAAGGGGACAGGGGCTAACTATGGCTACACCTTC.

This clone has just a few counts. The CDR3 spells CASSQKTRVSGNTIYF. CDR3 sequence (DNA): TGCGCCAGCAGCCAAAAGACAAGAGTCTCTGGAAACACCATATATTTT. V gene TRBV4-1 combines with J gene TRBJ1-3; the D is unclear. CDR3 length: 16 residues. V lost 2 bases, J lost 0 bases, and 11 bases lay in between. The V gene's germline CDR1 is MGHRA and CDR2 YSYEKL.

The rearrangement links TRBV4-1 to TRBJ2-3; D not resolved. Trimming stripped 0 bases from V and 4 bases from J, with 8 bases between. Germline V gene data show CDR1 as MGHRA and CDR2 as YSYEKL. CDR3 length: 14 residues. DNA for the CDR3: TGCGCCAGCAGCCAAGATACACCCGCAGATACGCAGTATTTT. It translates to CASSQDTPADTQYF.

The J gene is TRBJ1-5, the V gene TRBV2; TRBD1 matches 10 bases. The V and J ends lost 7 bases and 11 bases, in that order; junction bases with no gene match: 11. The CDR3 extends over 14 amino acids. Germline-derived CDR1 and CDR2 are SNHLY and FYNNEI. CDR3 bases: TGTGCCAGCAAAGGGACAGGGGAAAGGTTGGCCCAGCATTTT. As protein: CASKGTGERLAQHF.

The V call is TRBV5-6, the J call TRBJ1-1, with TRBD1 as a possible D gene (5 bases). V lost 0 bases to trimming and J lost 7 bases, with 10 bases between them. This CDR3 has 13 amino acids. From germline, CDR1 is SGHDT and CDR2 YYEEEE. The CDR3 spells CASSLAGGGEAFF. The CDR3 nucleotides are TGTGCCAGCAGCTTGGCCGGCGGGGGTGAAGCTTTCTTT.

A few counts support this clone. This sequence joins TRBV7-8 and TRBJ1-2; D not resolved. This CDR3 comprises 15 residues. V lost 0 bases and J lost 5, with 13 bases in between. CDR1 and CDR2 (germline): SGHVS, FQNEAQ. The CDR3 loop reads CASSLAAAELYGYTF. In nucleotides, the CDR3 is TGTGCCAGCAGCTTAGCTGCCGCCGAGCTTTATGGCTACACCTTC.

The V call is TRBV19, the J call TRBJ2-1; maybe TRBD1 (6 bases). The germline gives CDR1 LNHDA, CDR2 SQIVND (reference sequence). The CDR3 extends over 13 amino acids. Deletions cut 6 bases from V and 3 bases from J, with 9 bases between. This chain's CDR3 is CASRGRGYNEQFF. The CDR3 DNA reads as TGTGCCAGTAGGGGCAGGGGCTACAATGAGCAGTTCTTC.

The chain employs TRBV7-8 and TRBJ2-7, with D possibly TRBD1 on 5 matching bases. The V end was cut by 3 bases, the J end by 0 bases, with 12 bases between. CDR3 length equals 15 residues. Germline V lookup: CDR1 SGHVS, CDR2 FQNEAQ. DNA of the CDR3: TGTGCCAGCAGCTTTCAGGGATCGGGCTCCTACGAGCAGTACTTC. Protein: CASSFQGSGSYEQYF.

In DNA form, the CDR3 reads TGTGCCAGCAGCGTAGGCGGGTCAGTCCTGAACACTGAAGCTTTCTTT. Translation: CASSVGGSVLNTEAFF. This sequence joins TRBV9 and TRBJ1-1; no clear D gene. V was pared by 0 bases and J by 0 bases, with 12 bases between. Per germline, CDR1 SGDLS and CDR2 YYNGEE. The CDR3 contains 16 residues.

This clone was observed a few times. CDR3: CASSPSGRTGNTIYF. The CDR3 coding sequence is TGTGCCAGCTCACCGTCGGGTAGGACTGGAAACACCATATATTTT. J is TRBJ1-3 and V is TRBV18, with D unclear. V lost 3 bases, J lost 2 bases, and 11 bases lay in between. The CDR3 is 15 residues long. CDR1 and CDR2 (germline): KGHSH, LQKENI.

This clone was observed a single time. The rearrangement links TRBV9 to TRBJ1-3; the match to TRBD1 covers 7 bases. Trimming removed 0 bases from V and 4 bases from J; junction bases left unmatched: 7. The CDR3 totals 16 residues. Germline assignment: CDR1 SGDLS and CDR2 YYNGEE. The CDR3 loop reads CASSVAPGGTGNTIYF. The CDR3 DNA reads TGTGCCAGCAGCGTAGCTCCAGGGGGGACAGGAAACACCATATATTTT. Complete variable domain (other parts from reference TRBV9 and TRBJ1-3): DSGVTQTPKHLITATGQRVTLRCSPRSGDLSVYWYQQSLDQGLQFLIQYYNGEERAKGNILERFSAQQFPDLHSELNLSSLELGDSALYFCASSVAPGGTGNTIYFGEGSWLTVV.

The chain employs TRBV13 and TRBJ1-1; D unresolved. With 5 bases removed from V and 0 bases from J, the gap between germline ends came to 10 bases. Germline V gene data show CDR1 as PRHDT and CDR2 as FYEKMQ (reference sequence). This CDR3 is 14 amino acids long. DNA of the CDR3: TGTGCCAGCAGCCTGCAGGAAATGAACACTGAAGCTTTCTTT. Translated, it gives CASSLQEMNTEAFF.

The chain recombines TRBV5-8 with TRBJ1-5, with 8 bases that match TRBD1. Germline V gives CDR1 SGHTS, CDR2 YDEGEE. The CDR3 spans 16 residues. Unmatched junction bases numbered 7, after V lost 4 bases and J lost 1 base. The CDR3 loop is CASSRRTGRSNQPQHF. CDR3 bases: TGTGCCAGCAGCAGAAGGACAGGGCGGAGCAATCAGCCCCAGCATTTT.